This T cell receptor beta chain appears in the sequencing data of a study of neoadjuvant nivolumab and ipilimumab in lung cancer. Overall study: Patients got nivolumab 3 mg/kg on days 1, 15 and 29; combination added ipilimumab 1 mg/kg day 1.

The assay was immunoSEQ multiplex PCR, and TCRdb's table has in-frame clones only and misses some. The sample holds over 15,000 clones, around 69% seen once. To note about this clone: Antigen unknown.

Notes on the study in general: From pretherapy to surgery, tumor richness and clonality rose with dual therapy.

V shed 5 bases and J 7 bases; nucleotides not matched to a gene: 9. The germline V gene encodes CDR1 SGHRS and CDR2 YFSETQ. The length of the CDR3 is 14 residues. This rearrangement joins TRBV5-1 to TRBJ1-5; 7 bases are shared with TRBD1. The sequence was collected from an adult with non-small cell lung cancer. Sequencing was performed on tumor tissue, taken after neoadjuvant nivolumab, alone or with ipilimumab, at or shortly before surgery. The CDR3 protein is CASRLDREGQPQHF. Written as DNA, the CDR3 is TGCGCCAGCAGACTTGACAGGGAGGGACAGCCCCAGCATTTT.